Described below is a single T cell receptor (beta chain) sequence and its context. Participant-given clinical history determined each cohort assignment. This sample was taken from a study of blood T cell repertoires in COVID-19. This CDR3 comprises 11 residues. V was trimmed by 6 bases and J by 7 bases, leaving 9 bases between them. Germline lookup yields CDR1 SQVTM and CDR2 ANQGSEA. TCRdb keeps only in-frame clones here, not all; method: immunoSEQ multiplex PCR. The profile shows almost 500,000 clones, around 85% of them singletons. The sequence derives from a woman aged 60-75 years who had recovered from COVID-19. The sample was PBMCs or T cells enriched from blood (not recorded which). The chain has TRBV29-1 and TRBJ1-4; no definite D call. CDR3 sequence reads: CSVGSGEKLFF. CDR3 DNA sequence: TGCAGCGTAGGAAGCGGTGAAAAACTGTTTTTT.